This T cell receptor beta chain was found in a study of cytomegalovirus exposure and HLA in healthy donors. Libraries were prepared by immunoSEQ multiplex PCR; TCRdb keeps only in-frame clonotypes and omits some of them. Among some 64,000 clones, 90% to 96% were seen once, and the ten largest hold under 1.5%. CDR3 size: 17 residues. The germline V gene encodes CDR1 SGHDN and CDR2 FVKESK. Trimming shortened V by 4 bases and J by 3 bases, and 19 bases separated the two germline ends. The chain carries TRBV14 and TRBJ1-3; no definite D call. The sequencing input was PBMCs. The sequence derives from a woman between 18 and 29 years old in good health and CMV-seronegative. CDR3 amino acids: CASSPPGPHRGGNTIYF. The CDR3 coding sequence is TGTGCCAGCAGCCCTCCCGGGCCCCATCGGGGTGGAAACACCATATATTTT.